These 24 T cell receptor beta chains originate from one sample sequenced in a study of CD8+ T cells in alopecia areata. RNA, once extracted, was reverse transcribed into cDNA for use as the sequencing template. The table came from immunoSEQ multiplex PCR; TCRdb's copy has only in-frame clones and leaves some out. The sample yields 90,000 to 130,000 clones, without any singletons. Sample: lesional skin. Receptors were obtained from a C3H/HeJ mouse with alopecia areata. For this strain, the MHC haplotype corresponds to H2-k.

Details on this clone: Genes here carry mouse names. CDR3 sequence: CASGETGGVNYAEQFF. The DNA read from the CDR3 is TGTGCCAGCGGTGAGACTGGGGGGGTTAACTATGCT. This chain joins TRBV13-2 and TRBJ2-1; 11 bases agree with TRBD2. Read data end 4 residues before the CDR3 end; the end is taken from the germline J gene. This CDR3 is 16 amino acids long. The germline gives CDR1 NNHNN, CDR2 SYGAGS (reference sequence). V shed 2 bases, J shed 0 bases, and the junction held 1 base outside the gene matches.

This clone was counted only a few times. Gene names and germline refer to mouse. CDR3 DNA, as far as it was read: TGCACCTGTTCAATTAACCAAGAC. Its protein is CTCSINQD. The CDR3 in full is CTCSINQDTQYF. The chain employs TRBV1 and TRBJ2-5; D is unclear. The read terminates 4 residues before the CDR3 end, so the remaining end is supplied by the germline J gene. In germline, CDR1 is NSQYPW, CDR2 LRSPGD (reference sequence). The CDR3 has 12 residues. Trimming took 9 bases from V and 0 from J, leaving 7 bases between them. Based on the CDR3 plus reference TRBV1 and TRBJ2-5, the full variable domain is VTLLEQNPRWRLVPRGQAVNLRCILKNSQYPWMSWYQQDLQKQLQWLFTLRSPGDKEVKSLPGADYLATRVTDTELRLQVANMSQGRTLYCTCSINQDTQYFGPGTRLLVL.

In its sample, this clone was seen a few times. TCRdb and the translated DNA give different amino acids at residue 16; the protein presented here is the one translated from the DNA. Mouse gene names apply. The read terminates 3 residues before the CDR3 end, so the remaining end is supplied by the germline J gene. The chain is built from TRBV1 and TRBJ1-6, with D possibly being TRBD1 (6 bases). TRBJ1-6 falls under the ORF class, with uncertain function. Trimming stripped 0 bases from V and 0 bases from J, with 15 bases between. The CDR3 spans 19 residues. Germline-derived CDR1 and CDR2 are NSQYPW and LRSPGD (reference sequence). CDR3 protein: CTCSADRGTKNSYNSPLYF. CDR3 bases read: TGCACCTGCAGTGCAGATCGCGGGACAAAAAATTCCTATAATTCGCCC.

This clone was detected a few times. Mouse names are used for the genes. Coverage ceases 4 residues before the CDR3 finishes, and the germline J gene fills in the end. The chain recombines TRBV13-3 with TRBJ2-7; 11 bases are shared with TRBD1. CDR1 and CDR2 from the germline V gene are NNHDY and SYVADS. The CDR3 sequence is 15 residues long. The part of the CDR3 DNA that was read is TGTGCCAGCAGTGATGCGGGACAGGGGGAGTAT. It is translated as CASSDAGQGEY. The full-length CDR3 reads as CASSDAGQGEYEQYF.

This clone was observed a few times. The gene symbols are mouse symbols. From the germline J gene comes the end of the CDR3, since the read stops 4 residues before it. V is TRBV3 and J is TRBJ2-1; 8 nucleotides match TRBD2. The CDR3 has 14 residues. Germline CDR1 reads SNHLY; CDR2 reads FYNGKV (reference sequence). Trimming took 3 bases from V and 3 from J; bases not matched to a gene: 1. CDR3 region: CASSLGGRYAEQFF. CDR3 bases read: TGTGCCAGCAGCTTGGGGGGGCGCTATGCT.

Comment on this clone: Any gene name here is a mouse gene name. Read sequence stops 4 residues before the CDR3 end, and the germline J gene provides the missing end. The V and J genes are TRBV13-3 and TRBJ2-3; the match to TRBD1 covers 7 bases. J gave up 3 bases and V 5 bases, and 3 bases lay outside the gene matches. In germline, CDR1 is NNHDY, CDR2 SYVADS. The CDR3 is 13 residues long. CDR3 DNA (partial): TGTGCCAGCAGCAACAGGGGAGCAGAA. Protein sequence: CASSNRGAE. The full CDR3 sequence reads CASSNRGAETLYF.

In this sample, this clone turned up a few times. Genes and germline are mouse. The read comes to an end 4 residues before the CDR3 does, leaving the germline J gene to fill in the end. This chain joins TRBV19 and TRBJ1-4; 9 nucleotides line up with TRBD1. CDR1 FNHDT and CDR2 SITEND come from the germline V gene (reference sequence). Trimming cost V 6 bases and J 3 bases; bases outside gene matches: 6. CDR3 size: 15 residues. The sequenced part of the CDR3 DNA is TGTGCCAGCACCGGGACAGGGAGGGCCAACGAA. Residues: CASTGTGRANE. The CDR3 reads in full as CASTGTGRANERLFF.

This clone was counted a few times. Mouse names are used for the genes. The CDR3 bases that were read are TGTGCCAGCAGGGGGGGGACTGGGGGACCAGAA. Protein sequence: CASRGGTGGPE. The entire CDR3 is CASRGGTGGPETLYF. V usage is TRBV13-3 and J usage is TRBJ2-3; 11 bases align to TRBD2. The read falls 4 residues short of the CDR3 end, and the missing part is taken from the germline J gene. Germline CDR1 NNHDY, CDR2 SYVADS. V lost 5 bases and J lost 4; bases outside the gene matches: 6. This CDR3 is 15 amino acids long.

As regards this clone: Gene names and germline match the mouse. Read data end 4 residues before the CDR3 end; the end is taken from the germline J gene. The V gene is TRBV1, the J gene TRBJ1-2; 7 nucleotides line up with TRBD1. Germline V gene lookup returns CDR1 NSQYPW and CDR2 LRSPGD (reference sequence). The CDR3 runs to 14 residues. CDR3 region: CTCSAETGEDDYTF. The CDR3 DNA, read in part, is TGCACCTGCAGTGCAGAAACAGGGGAGGAC.

This clone was counted only a few times. Gene names and germline match the mouse. Read coverage stops 4 residues before the CDR3 terminus; the germline J gene supplies the remainder. The chain employs TRBV13-3 and TRBJ2-7; 11 positions agree with TRBD2. CDR1 NNHDY and CDR2 SYVADS come from the germline V gene. With V trimmed by 4 bases and J by 0 bases, 6 bases remained unmatched. The CDR3 runs 16 residues. The chain's CDR3 is CASSPRLGGFSYEQYF. Incomplete CDR3 DNA: TGTGCCAGCAGTCCTCGACTGGGGGGGTTCTCCTAT.

As regards this clone: Genes and germline come from the mouse. The sequenced fragment ends 4 residues before the CDR3 boundary, so the rest is inferred from the germline J gene. The V gene is TRBV19, the J gene TRBJ1-4, with a weak D call TRBD1 (5 bases). CDR3 length: 15 residues. The germline V gene has CDR1 FNHDT and CDR2 SITEND (reference sequence). The ends were cut back, 4 bases at V and 5 bases at J, with 15 bases in the middle. The CDR3 region is CASSSPGRENERLFF. CDR3 bases read: TGTGCCAGCAGTTCCCCAGGGAGGGAGAACGAA.

This clone was found many times. Gene names and germline refer to mouse. The observed sequence ends 4 residues before the CDR3 terminus, with the missing tail filled in from the germline J gene. The gene calls are TRBV31 and TRBJ2-1; D remains ambiguous. CDR1 and CDR2 (germline): GKSSPN, SITVG. V was shortened by 0 bases and J by 3 bases, with 0 bases between the two germline ends. The CDR3 sequence is 11 residues long. The sequenced part of the CDR3 DNA is TGTGCCTGGAGTCTCTATGCT. Translation gives CAWSLYA. The whole CDR3 reads CAWSLYAEQFF.

In regard to this clone: At residue 11, TCRdb's protein disagrees with the DNA translation; the protein shown here derives from the DNA. Genes here carry mouse names. The CDR3 is cut off 3 residues early in the read; its end comes from the germline J gene. This chain joins TRBV13-1 and TRBJ1-6; D unresolved. Being an ORF, TRBJ1-6 has a function that is uncertain. Trimming removed 1 base at V and 3 bases at J, with 5 bases between. This CDR3 contains 14 residues. The germline V gene encodes CDR1 NSHNY and CDR2 SYGAGN. The CDR3 bases that were read are TGTGCCAGCAGTGATCAGATCTATAATTCGCCC. This translates into CASSDQIYNSP. The whole CDR3 reads CASSDQIYNSPLYF.

Turning to this clone: Gene names and germline refer to mouse. Read sequence stops 4 residues before the CDR3 end, and the germline J gene provides the missing end. The chain employs TRBV19 and TRBJ2-2, with D perhaps matching TRBD1 (6 bases). The CDR3 extends over 15 amino acids. CDR1 and CDR2 (germline): FNHDT, SITEND (reference sequence). V lost 0 bases, J lost 2 bases, and 8 bases lay in between. The sequenced part of the CDR3 DNA is TGTGCCAGCAGTATAGCCCAGGGGAACACCGGG. Protein sequence: CASSIAQGNTG. The full CDR3 protein is CASSIAQGNTGQLYF.

Details on this clone: Mouse gene names and germline throughout. The read terminates 4 residues before the CDR3 end, so the remaining end is supplied by the germline J gene. The rearrangement links TRBV1 to TRBJ2-3; maybe TRBD1 (5 bases). With 1 base removed from V and 2 bases from J, the gap between germline ends came to 10 bases. The CDR3 spans 15 residues. The V gene's germline CDR1 is NSQYPW and CDR2 LRSPGD (reference sequence). CDR3 DNA, as far as it was read: TGCACCTGCAGTGCAGCCAGGGAAGATGCAGAA. It yields the protein CTCSAAREDAE. The full CDR3 protein is CTCSAAREDAETLYF.

This clone was picked up a small number of times. The database protein in TCRdb disagrees with the DNA translation at residue 12; the sequence shown here was translated from the DNA. The genes are named according to mouse. The CDR3 sequence is CTCSADPPQPNTLYF. The CDR3 bases that were read are TGCACCTGCAGTGCAGATCCCCCCCAGCCAAATACG. The chain has TRBV1 and TRBJ1-3; no firm D call. The read ends 3 residues before the CDR3 terminus; that terminus is restored from the germline J gene. Germline V gene sequence: CDR1 NSQYPW, CDR2 LRSPGD (reference sequence). V dropped 0 bases and J dropped 6 bases, with 12 bases sitting between them. There are 15 residues in the CDR3. The full variable domain, in which reference TRBV1 and TRBJ1-3 provide the parts outside the CDR3, is VTLLEQNPRWRLVPRGQAVNLRCILKNSQYPWMSWYQQDLQKQLQWLFTLRSPGDKEVKSLPGADYLATRVTDTELRLQVANMSQGRTLYCTCSADPPQPNTLYFGEGSRLIVV.

This clone was counted only a few times. Mouse names are used for the genes. The read is 4 residues too short to cover the CDR3 end, so that end is filled in from the germline J gene. This sequence joins TRBV19 and TRBJ2-2; D may be TRBD1 (5 bases). The germline gives CDR1 FNHDT, CDR2 SITEND (reference sequence). The CDR3 contains 15 residues. V lost 2 bases and J lost 2, with 10 bases in between. The CDR3 reads CASSIPAGNTGQLYF. The covered CDR3 bases are TGTGCCAGCAGTATCCCCGCAGGGAACACCGGG.

Worth noting for this clone: Gene names and germline refer to mouse. The CDR3 is cut off 4 residues early in the read; its end comes from the germline J gene. The chain combines TRBV19 with TRBJ1-4; D remains ambiguous. CDR1 FNHDT and CDR2 SITEND come from the germline V gene (reference sequence). Trimming stripped 5 bases from V and 4 bases from J, with 6 bases between. The CDR3 covers 12 residues. The CDR3 is CASSTNNERLFF. The sequenced part of the CDR3 DNA is TGTGCCAGCAGCACAAACAACGAA.

This clone has a handful of counts. Genes and germline are mouse. The sequence runs out 4 residues before the end of the CDR3; the remainder is reconstructed from the germline J gene. The genes are TRBV13-3 and TRBJ1-2, with a weak D call TRBD1 (5 bases). This CDR3 is built from 16 residues. CDR1 and CDR2 from the germline V gene are NNHDY and SYVADS. V was shortened by 0 bases and J by 4 bases, with 16 bases between the two germline ends. CDR3 DNA (partial): TGTGCCAGCAGTGATGCACGGCAGGGAAGGGGCTCC. Residues: CASSDARQGRGS. The entire CDR3 protein reads CASSDARQGRGSDYTF.

This clone was counted only a few times. Each gene name is a mouse one. The read comes to an end 4 residues before the CDR3 does, leaving the germline J gene to fill in the end. The chain carries TRBV1 and TRBJ2-7; the match to TRBD2 covers 10 bases. The CDR3 contains 16 residues. After removal of 2 bases from V and 0 bases from J, the junction contained 4 bases not matched to a gene. CDR1 and CDR2 from the germline V gene are NSQYPW and LRSPGD (reference sequence). CDR3 DNA, as far as it was read: TGCACCTGCAGTGCACAACTGGGGGGGAGCTCCTAT. Translated, it gives CTCSAQLGGSSY. The full CDR3 is CTCSAQLGGSSYEQYF.

This clone was counted at least ten times. Genes and germline come from the mouse. The sequenced fragment ends 4 residues before the CDR3 boundary, so the rest is inferred from the germline J gene. This sequence joins TRBV13-3 and TRBJ2-1; D may be TRBD1 (6 bases). The V end was cut by 1 base, the J end by 4 bases, with 9 bases between. CDR1 and CDR2 (germline): NNHDY, SYVADS. This CDR3 contains 14 residues. The CDR3: CASSDHREYAEQFF. The CDR3 bases that were read are TGTGCCAGCAGTGATCACAGGGAATATGCT.

About this clone itself: Germline and genes: mouse. The sequence runs out 4 residues before the end of the CDR3; the remainder is reconstructed from the germline J gene. This sequence joins TRBV17 and TRBJ2-1, with 11 bases fitting TRBD1. The CDR3 is 17 residues long. Looked up from germline, CDR1 is MNHDT and CDR2 is YYDKIL. The V and J ends lost 3 bases and 0 bases, in that order; junction bases with no gene match: 4. The CDR3 loop is CASSSRDRGSNYAEQFF. The DNA read from the CDR3 is TGTGCTAGCAGTAGCAGGGACAGGGGGTCTAACTATGCT.

Concerning this clone itself: Genes and germline are mouse. The read terminates 4 residues ahead of where the CDR3 ends, so the germline J gene completes it. The rearrangement links TRBV17 to TRBJ2-1, with TRBD2 identical over 10 bases. Germline values: CDR1 MNHDT, CDR2 YYDKIL. This CDR3 comprises 15 residues. The CDR3 sequence: CASSPDWGRGAEQFF. The CDR3 DNA, read in part, is TGTGCTAGCAGTCCGGACTGGGGGAGAGGAGCT.

On this clone itself: Mouse germline and gene names are used. Read sequence stops 4 residues before the CDR3 end, and the germline J gene provides the missing end. This chain uses TRBV19 with TRBJ2-3; D not resolved. CDR3 length: 14 amino acids. Germline CDR1 is FNHDT and CDR2 is SITEND (reference sequence). Trimming took 6 bases from V and 0 from J, leaving 11 bases between them. Incomplete CDR3 DNA: TGTGCCAGCACCCCGACAACTAGTGCAGAA. Translated, it gives CASTPTTSAE. The full CDR3 protein is CASTPTTSAETLYF.